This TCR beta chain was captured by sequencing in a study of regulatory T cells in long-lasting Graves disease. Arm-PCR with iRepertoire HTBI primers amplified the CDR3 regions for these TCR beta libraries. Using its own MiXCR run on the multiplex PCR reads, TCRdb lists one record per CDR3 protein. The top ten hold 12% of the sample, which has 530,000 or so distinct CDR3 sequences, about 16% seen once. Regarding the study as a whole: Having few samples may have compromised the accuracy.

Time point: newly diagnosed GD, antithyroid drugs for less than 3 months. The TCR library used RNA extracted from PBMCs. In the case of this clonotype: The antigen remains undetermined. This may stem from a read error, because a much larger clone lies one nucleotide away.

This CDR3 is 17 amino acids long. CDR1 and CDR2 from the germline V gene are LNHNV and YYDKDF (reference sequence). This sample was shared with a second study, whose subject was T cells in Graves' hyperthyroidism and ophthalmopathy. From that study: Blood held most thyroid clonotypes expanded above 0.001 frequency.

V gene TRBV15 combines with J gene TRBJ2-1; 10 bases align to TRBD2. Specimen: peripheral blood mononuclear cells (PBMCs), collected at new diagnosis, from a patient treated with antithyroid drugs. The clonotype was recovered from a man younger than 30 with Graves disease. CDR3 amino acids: CATSRESSGRAYNEQLF. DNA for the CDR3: TGTGCCACCAGCAGAGAAAGCAGCGGGAGGGCCTACAATGAGCAGCTCTTC.